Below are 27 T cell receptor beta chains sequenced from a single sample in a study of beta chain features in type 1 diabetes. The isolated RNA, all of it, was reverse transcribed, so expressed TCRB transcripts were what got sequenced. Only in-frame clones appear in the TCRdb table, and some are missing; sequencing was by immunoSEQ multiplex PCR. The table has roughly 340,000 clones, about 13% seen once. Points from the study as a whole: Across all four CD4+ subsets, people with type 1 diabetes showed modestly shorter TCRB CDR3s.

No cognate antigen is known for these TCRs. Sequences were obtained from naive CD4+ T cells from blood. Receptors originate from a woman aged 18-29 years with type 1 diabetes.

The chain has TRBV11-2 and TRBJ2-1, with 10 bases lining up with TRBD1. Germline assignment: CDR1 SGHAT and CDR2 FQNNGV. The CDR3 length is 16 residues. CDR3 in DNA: TGTGCAACCATCCCCGGGACAGGGGAACTTGGCAATGAGCAGTTCTTC. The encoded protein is CATIPGTGELGNEQFF.

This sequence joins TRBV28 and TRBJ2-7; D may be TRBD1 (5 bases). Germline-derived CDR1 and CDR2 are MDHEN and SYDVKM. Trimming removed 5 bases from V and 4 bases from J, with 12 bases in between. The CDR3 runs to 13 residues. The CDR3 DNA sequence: TGTGCCAGCAGTGGGGCTGGGCATTACGAGCAGTACGTC. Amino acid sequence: CASSGAGHYEQYV.

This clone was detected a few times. CDR3 sequence reads: CASQPTGGGRNIQYF. CDR3 nucleotides: TGTGCCAGCCAACCAACGGGTGGCGGGAGAAACATTCAGTACTTC. The chain combines TRBV2 with TRBJ2-4, with TRBD2 matching 7 bases. In germline, CDR1 is SNHLY, CDR2 FYNNEI. With V trimmed by 8 bases and J by 6 bases, 13 bases remained unmatched. The CDR3 has 15 residues.

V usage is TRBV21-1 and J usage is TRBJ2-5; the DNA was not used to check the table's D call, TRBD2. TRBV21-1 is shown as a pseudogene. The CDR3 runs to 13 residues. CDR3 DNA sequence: TGTGCCAGTGTGGGGGGGGCGCTTGAGACCCAGTACTTC. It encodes CASVGGALETQYF.

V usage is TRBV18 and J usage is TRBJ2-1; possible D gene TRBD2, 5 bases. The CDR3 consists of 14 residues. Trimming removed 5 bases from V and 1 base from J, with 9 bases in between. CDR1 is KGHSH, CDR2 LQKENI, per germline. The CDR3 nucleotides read TGTGCCAGCTCAGCGGCGGGTTCCTACAATGAGCAGTTCTTC. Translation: CASSAAGSYNEQFF.

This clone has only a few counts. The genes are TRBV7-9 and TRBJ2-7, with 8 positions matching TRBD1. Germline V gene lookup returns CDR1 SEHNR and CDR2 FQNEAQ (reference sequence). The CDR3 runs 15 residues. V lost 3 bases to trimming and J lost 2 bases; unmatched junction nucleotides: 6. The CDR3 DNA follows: TGTGCCAGCAGCTTCTGGGACAGGTCGGCCTACGAGCAGTACTTC. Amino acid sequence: CASSFWDRSAYEQYF. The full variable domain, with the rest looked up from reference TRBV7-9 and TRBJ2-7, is DTGVSQNPRHKITKRGQNVTFRCDPISEHNRLYWYRQTLGQGPEFLTYFQNEAQLEKSRLLSDRFSAERPKGSFSTLEIQRTEQGDSAMYLCASSFWDRSAYEQYFGPGTRLTVT.

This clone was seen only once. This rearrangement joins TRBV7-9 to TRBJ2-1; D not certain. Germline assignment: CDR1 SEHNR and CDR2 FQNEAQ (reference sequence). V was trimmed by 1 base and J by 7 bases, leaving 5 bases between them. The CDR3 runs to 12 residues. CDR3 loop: CASSLEPNEQFF. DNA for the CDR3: TGTGCCAGCAGCTTAGAGCCAAATGAGCAGTTCTTC.

The CDR3 is CSGGGGVWETQYF. CDR3 sequence (DNA): TGCAGCGGCGGGGGGGGCGTCTGGGAGACCCAGTACTTC. This sequence joins TRBV29-1 and TRBJ2-5; 9 nucleotides align to TRBD2. CDR3 length: 13 residues. V lost 7 bases, J lost 5 bases, and 8 bases stayed unmatched. Germline V gene lookup returns CDR1 SQVTM and CDR2 ANQGSEA.

Written as DNA, the CDR3 is TGTGCCAGCAGCTTACCGGGGAGGGGAACTGAAGCTTTCTTT. This codes for CASSLPGRGTEAFF. The genes are TRBV7-9 and TRBJ1-1; D is possibly TRBD1 (5 bases). With 2 bases removed from V and 5 bases from J, the gap between germline ends came to 12 bases. Per the germline V gene, CDR1 is SEHNR and CDR2 is FQNEAQ (reference sequence). The CDR3 has 14 residues.

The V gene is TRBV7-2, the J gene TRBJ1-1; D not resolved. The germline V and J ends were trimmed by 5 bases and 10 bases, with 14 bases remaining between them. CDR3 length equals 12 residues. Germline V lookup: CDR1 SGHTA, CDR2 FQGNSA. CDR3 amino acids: CASSHGGIRAFF. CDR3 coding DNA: TGTGCCAGCAGCCACGGCGGGATCAGAGCTTTCTTT.

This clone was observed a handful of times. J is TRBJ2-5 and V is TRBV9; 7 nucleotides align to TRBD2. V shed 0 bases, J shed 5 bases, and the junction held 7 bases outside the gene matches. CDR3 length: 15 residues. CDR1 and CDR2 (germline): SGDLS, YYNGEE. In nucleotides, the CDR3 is TGTGCCAGCAGCGTAGAGGGCGGGAGTAGGGAGACCCAGTACTTC. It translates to CASSVEGGSRETQYF.

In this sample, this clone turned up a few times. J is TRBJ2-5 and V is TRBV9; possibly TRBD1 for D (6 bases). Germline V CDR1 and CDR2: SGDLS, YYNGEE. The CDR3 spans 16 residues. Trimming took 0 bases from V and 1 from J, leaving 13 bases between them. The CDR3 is CASSVANRASQETQYF. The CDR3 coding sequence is TGTGCCAGCAGCGTAGCGAACAGGGCGAGCCAAGAGACCCAGTACTTC.

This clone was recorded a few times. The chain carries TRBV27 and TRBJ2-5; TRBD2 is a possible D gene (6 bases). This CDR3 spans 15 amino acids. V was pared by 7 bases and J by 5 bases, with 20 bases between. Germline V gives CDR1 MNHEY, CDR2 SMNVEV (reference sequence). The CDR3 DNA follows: TGTGCCAGCAAGACTAGGTCATTATGGGGGGAGACCCAGTACTTC. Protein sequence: CASKTRSLWGETQYF.

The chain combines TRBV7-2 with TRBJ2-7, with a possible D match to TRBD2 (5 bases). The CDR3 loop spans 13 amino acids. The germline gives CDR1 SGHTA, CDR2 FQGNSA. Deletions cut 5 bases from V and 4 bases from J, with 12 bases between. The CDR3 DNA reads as TGTGCCAGCAGCCTGGGAGTGCGGTACGAGCAGTACTTC. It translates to CASSLGVRYEQYF.

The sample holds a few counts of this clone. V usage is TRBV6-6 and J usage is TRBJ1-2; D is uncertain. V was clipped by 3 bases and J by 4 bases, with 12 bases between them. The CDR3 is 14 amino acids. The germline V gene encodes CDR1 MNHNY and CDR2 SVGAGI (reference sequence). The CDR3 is CASSYPVAGYGYTF. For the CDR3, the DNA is TGTGCCAGCAGTTATCCCGTTGCCGGCTATGGCTACACCTTC.

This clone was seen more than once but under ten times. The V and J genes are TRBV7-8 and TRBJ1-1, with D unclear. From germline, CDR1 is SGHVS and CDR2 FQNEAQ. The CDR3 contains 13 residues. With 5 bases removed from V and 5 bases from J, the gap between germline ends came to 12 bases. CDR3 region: CASSALPGTEAFF. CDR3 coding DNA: TGTGCCAGCAGCGCCCTACCGGGGACTGAAGCTTTCTTT.

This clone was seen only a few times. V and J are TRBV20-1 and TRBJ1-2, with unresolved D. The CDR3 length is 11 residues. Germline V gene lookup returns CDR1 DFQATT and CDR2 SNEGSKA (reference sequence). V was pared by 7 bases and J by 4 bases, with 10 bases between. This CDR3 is CSVEVTYGYTF. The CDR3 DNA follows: TGCAGTGTAGAGGTTACCTATGGCTACACCTTC.

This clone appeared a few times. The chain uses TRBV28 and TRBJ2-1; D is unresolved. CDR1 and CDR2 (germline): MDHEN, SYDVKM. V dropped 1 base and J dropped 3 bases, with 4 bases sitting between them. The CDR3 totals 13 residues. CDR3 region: CASSLSGYNEQFF. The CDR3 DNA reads TGTGCCAGCAGTTTATCCGGCTACAATGAGCAGTTCTTC.

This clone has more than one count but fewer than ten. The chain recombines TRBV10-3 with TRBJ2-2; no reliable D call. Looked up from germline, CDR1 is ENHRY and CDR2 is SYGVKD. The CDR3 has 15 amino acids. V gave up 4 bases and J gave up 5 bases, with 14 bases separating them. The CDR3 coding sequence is TGTGCCATCAGTGGAGACATGGCCCGTACCGGGGAGCTGTTTTTT. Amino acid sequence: CAISGDMARTGELFF.

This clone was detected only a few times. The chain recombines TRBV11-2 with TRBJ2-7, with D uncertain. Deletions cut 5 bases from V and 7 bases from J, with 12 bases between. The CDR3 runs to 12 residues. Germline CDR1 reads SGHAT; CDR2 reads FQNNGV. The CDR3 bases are TGTGCCAGCAGCCTCAGTGAGAGGGAGCAGTACTTC. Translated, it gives CASSLSEREQYF.

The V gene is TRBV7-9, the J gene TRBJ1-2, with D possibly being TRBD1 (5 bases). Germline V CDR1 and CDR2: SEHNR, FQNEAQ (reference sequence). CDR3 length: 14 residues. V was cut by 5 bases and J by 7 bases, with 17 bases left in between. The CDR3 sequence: CASSAGLRESGYTF. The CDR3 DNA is TGTGCCAGCAGCGCGGGACTGCGGGAAAGTGGCTACACCTTC.

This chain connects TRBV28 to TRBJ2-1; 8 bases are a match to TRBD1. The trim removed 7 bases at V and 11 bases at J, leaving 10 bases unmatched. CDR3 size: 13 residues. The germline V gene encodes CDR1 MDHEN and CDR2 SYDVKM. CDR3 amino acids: CASTQIGQGQQFF. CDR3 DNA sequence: TGTGCCAGCACCCAGATCGGACAGGGCCAGCAGTTCTTC.

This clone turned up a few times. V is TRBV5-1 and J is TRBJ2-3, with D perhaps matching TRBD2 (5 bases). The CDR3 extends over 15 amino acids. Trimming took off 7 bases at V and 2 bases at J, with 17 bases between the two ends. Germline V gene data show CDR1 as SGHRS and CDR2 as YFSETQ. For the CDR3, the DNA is TGCGCCAGCTCCCGTGCGGGCCCACACACAGATACGCAGTATTTT. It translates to CASSRAGPHTDTQYF.

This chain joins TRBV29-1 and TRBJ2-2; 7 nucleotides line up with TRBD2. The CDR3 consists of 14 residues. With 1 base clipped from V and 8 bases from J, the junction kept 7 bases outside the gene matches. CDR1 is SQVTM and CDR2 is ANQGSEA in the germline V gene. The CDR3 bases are TGCAGCGTTGAAGTCGGACTAGTCCCAGGGGAGCTGTTTTTT. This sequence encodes CSVEVGLVPGELFF.

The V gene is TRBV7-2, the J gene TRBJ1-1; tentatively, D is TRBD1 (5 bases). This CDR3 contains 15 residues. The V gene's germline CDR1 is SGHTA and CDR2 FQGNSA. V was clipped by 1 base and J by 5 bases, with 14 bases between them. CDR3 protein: CASSLGGREITEAFF. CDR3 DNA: TGTGCCAGCAGCTTAGGAGGCAGGGAAATTACTGAAGCTTTCTTT.

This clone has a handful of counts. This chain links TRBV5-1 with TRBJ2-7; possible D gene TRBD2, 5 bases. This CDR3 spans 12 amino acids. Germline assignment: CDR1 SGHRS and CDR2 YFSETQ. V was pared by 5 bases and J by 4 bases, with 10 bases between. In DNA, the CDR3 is TGCGCCAGCAGACTAGTTAGTTACGAGCAGTACGTC. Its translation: CASRLVSYEQYV.

CDR3 region: CASRETGHSNQPQHF. Written as DNA, the CDR3 is TGCGCCAGCAGAGAGACAGGCCATAGCAATCAGCCCCAGCATTTT. This chain connects TRBV5-1 to TRBJ1-5; maybe TRBD1 (6 bases). This CDR3 contains 15 residues. V lost 5 bases, J lost 0 bases, and 12 bases lay in between. CDR1 and CDR2 (germline): SGHRS, YFSETQ. Filled out from reference TRBV5-1 and TRBJ1-5, the complete variable domain reads KAGVTQTPRYLIKTRGQQVTLSCSPISGHRSVSWYQQTPGQGLQFLFEYFSETQRNKGNFPGRFSGRQFSNSRSEMNVSTLELGDSALYLCASRETGHSNQPQHFGDGTRLSIL.